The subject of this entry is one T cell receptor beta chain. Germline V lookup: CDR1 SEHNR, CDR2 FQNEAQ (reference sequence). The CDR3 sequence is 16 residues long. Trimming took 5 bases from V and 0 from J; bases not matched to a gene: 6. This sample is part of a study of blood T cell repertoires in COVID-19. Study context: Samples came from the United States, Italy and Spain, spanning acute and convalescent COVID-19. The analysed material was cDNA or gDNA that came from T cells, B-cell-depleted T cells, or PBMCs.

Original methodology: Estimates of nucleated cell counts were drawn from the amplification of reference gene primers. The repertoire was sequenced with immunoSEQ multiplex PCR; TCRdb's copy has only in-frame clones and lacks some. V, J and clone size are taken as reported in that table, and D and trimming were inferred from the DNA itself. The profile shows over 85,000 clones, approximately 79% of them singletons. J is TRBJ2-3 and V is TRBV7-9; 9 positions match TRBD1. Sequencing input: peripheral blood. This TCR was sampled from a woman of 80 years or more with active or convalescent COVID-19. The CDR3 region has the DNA TGTGCCAGCAGCGGCAACAGGGGGCGAAGCACAGATACGCAGTATTTT. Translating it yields CASSGNRGRSTDTQYF.